Each of the 24 T cell receptor beta chains below was sequenced from the same sample in a study of CD8+ T cells in alopecia areata. Alopecia areata patients gave lesional scalp punch biopsies and peripheral blood samples. After isolation, RNA underwent reverse transcription to generate cDNA as the sequencing template. Measured with immunoSEQ multiplex PCR; TCRdb has only the in-frame clones, and not every one. This sample has some 7,000 clones, with approximately 70% found just once. The material was skin, obtained at week 0. The receptor set was obtained from a human donor with alopecia areata.

This clone was found a few times. The chain links TRBV19 to TRBJ1-1; no definite D call. CDR3 length: 14 residues. CDR1 and CDR2 (germline): LNHDA, SQIVND (reference sequence). V was clipped by 2 bases and J by 2 bases, with 9 bases between them. In nucleotides, the CDR3 is TGTGCCAGTAGTATAAACCTAGCCAACACTGAAGCTTTCTTT. Its translation: CASSINLANTEAFF.

J is TRBJ1-4 and V is TRBV4-3; D unresolved. With 1 base removed from V and 4 bases from J, the gap between germline ends came to 10 bases. Germline assignment: CDR1 LGHNA and CDR2 YSLEER. This CDR3 is 15 amino acids long. The CDR3 region is CASSQAVGVNEKLFF. DNA of the CDR3: TGCGCCAGCAGCCAAGCGGTTGGCGTTAATGAAAAACTGTTTTTT.

This rearrangement joins TRBV27 to TRBJ2-7; TRBD1 is a possible D gene (6 bases). This CDR3 spans 14 amino acids. Trimming stripped 3 bases from V and 5 bases from J, with 14 bases between. Germline CDR1 is MNHEY and CDR2 is SMNVEV (reference sequence). The CDR3: CASSLVSRGDEQYF. CDR3 coding DNA: TGTGCCAGCAGTTTGGTGAGCAGGGGCGACGAGCAGTACTTC.

The chain employs TRBV7-4 and TRBJ1-6; maybe TRBD1 (5 bases). The V gene's germline CDR1 is SGHVT and CDR2 SQSDAQ. The CDR3 runs to 12 residues. V was clipped by 1 base and J by 10 bases, with 5 bases between them. The DNA for the CDR3 is TGTGCCAGCAGCTTAGGGGGCTCACCCCTCCACTTT. Its translation: CASSLGGSPLHF.

The V gene is TRBV10-1, the J gene TRBJ2-3, with TRBD1 identical over 9 bases. Germline V gene data show CDR1 as WNHNN and CDR2 as SYGVQD (reference sequence). V dropped 3 bases and J dropped 4; count of bases not matched to a gene: 8. CDR3 length: 16 residues. CDR3 loop: CASSDRGTGSPDTQYF. The CDR3 region has the DNA TGCGCCAGCAGTGATCGCGGGACAGGGTCGCCAGATACGCAGTATTTT.

V and J are TRBV4-2 and TRBJ2-3; 9 bases fit TRBD2. The ends lost 4 bases at V and 4 bases at J; junction bases unmatched: 12. The length of the CDR3 is 17 residues. Germline-derived CDR1 and CDR2 are LGHNA and YNFKEQ. The CDR3 region has the DNA TGTGCCAGCAGCCTAGGGGCTAGCGGGGACCTCTCAGATACGCAGTATTTT. Its translation: CASSLGASGDLSDTQYF.

The V gene is TRBV11-3, the J gene TRBJ2-2, with TRBD1 matching 9 bases. V was pared by 5 bases and J by 3 bases, with 4 bases of the junction left unmatched. CDR3 length: 15 amino acids. Germline V gene lookup returns CDR1 SGHNT and CDR2 YENEEA. The CDR3 bases are TGTGCCAGCAGCCCACAGGGGGCGGACACCGGGGAGCTGTTTTTT. It is translated as CASSPQGADTGELFF.

This chain connects TRBV29-1 to TRBJ2-3; D is perhaps TRBD2 (6 bases). CDR1 and CDR2 (germline): SQVTM, ANQGSEA. The V end lost 7 bases, the J end lost 5 bases, and 22 bases lay between the germline ends. This CDR3 contains 15 residues. CDR3 in amino acids: CSGLGRDKFGDTQYF. The CDR3 DNA sequence: TGCAGCGGGTTGGGGCGGGATAAATTTGGAGATACGCAGTATTTT.

The CDR3 is CASSYTSGGAYNEQFF. CDR3 bases: TGTGCCAGCAGCTATACTAGCGGGGGGGCCTACAATGAGCAGTTCTTC. The chain carries TRBV9 and TRBJ2-1; 13 bases fit TRBD2. The CDR3 runs 16 residues. The germline CDR1 and CDR2 sequences are SGDLS and YYNGEE. V shed 4 bases, J shed 2 bases, and the junction held 3 bases outside the gene matches. The variable domain in full, completed from reference TRBV9 and TRBJ2-1, reads DSGVTQTPKHLITATGQRVTLRCSPRSGDLSVYWYQQSLDQGLQFLIQYYNGEERAKGNILERFSAQQFPDLHSELNLSSLELGDSALYFCASSYTSGGAYNEQFFGPGTRLTVL.

The rearrangement joins TRBV18 to TRBJ2-6; tentative D call: TRBD1 (5 bases). CDR3 length: 18 amino acids. V gave up 2 bases and J gave up 0 bases, with 14 bases separating them. CDR1 is KGHSH and CDR2 is LQKENI in the germline V gene. CDR3 nucleotides: TGTGCCAGCTCACCATGGTTGGACGACAGCTCTGGGGCCAACGTCCTGACTTTC. It yields the protein CASSPWLDDSSGANVLTF.

As regards this clone: This CDR3 is also generated by other DNA sequences in the sample. The chain has TRBV7-2 and TRBJ1-5; D gene ambiguous. The CDR3 runs 15 residues. Trimming stripped 3 bases from V and 4 bases from J, with 13 bases between. Germline lookup yields CDR1 SGHTA and CDR2 FQGNSA. The CDR3 sequence: CASSLGTRENQPQHF. Written as DNA, the CDR3 is TGTGCCAGCAGCTTGGGAACCCGAGAAAATCAGCCCCAGCATTTT.

Only one count was recorded for this clone. This chain connects TRBV23-1 to TRBJ1-6; possibly TRBD1 for D (5 bases). TRBV23-1 is placed among ORFs of uncertain function. The CDR3 runs to 20 residues. Trimming shortened V by 3 bases and J by 5 bases, and 26 bases separated the two germline ends. For the CDR3, the DNA is TGCGCCAGCAGTCAGAAATTGGCGGAGTCGGGGGGACCCAATAATTCACCCCTCCACTTT. This sequence encodes CASSQKLAESGGPNNSPLHF.

The CDR3 region is CASYGPPQYF. DNA for the CDR3: TGTGCCAGCTATGGTCCCCCTCAGTATTTT. V gene TRBV19 combines with J gene TRBJ2-3; D gene unclear. Between the trimmed V and J ends, which lost 9 bases and 12 bases, there was a span of 13 bases. Germline values: CDR1 LNHDA, CDR2 SQIVND (reference sequence). This CDR3 is built from 10 residues.

CDR3 residues: CASSIPPGQGTDTQYF. The CDR3 coding sequence is TGTGCCAGTAGTATACCGCCGGGACAGGGAACAGATACGCAGTATTTT. The chain recombines TRBV19 with TRBJ2-3; TRBD1 matches at 9 bases. The trim removed 2 bases at V and 3 bases at J, leaving 6 bases unmatched. Germline assignment: CDR1 LNHDA and CDR2 SQIVND (reference sequence). The CDR3 has 16 amino acids. The whole variable domain, remainder taken from reference TRBV19 and TRBJ2-3, is DGGITQSPKYLFRKEGQNVTLSCEQNLNHDAMYWYRQDPGQGLRLIYYSQIVNDFQKGDIAEGYSVSREKKESFPLTVTSAQKNPTAFYLCASSIPPGQGTDTQYFGPGTRLTVL.

This chain connects TRBV5-6 to TRBJ1-1, with D unresolved. Germline V gene lookup returns CDR1 SGHDT and CDR2 YYEEEE. V lost 1 base and J 6 bases, leaving 10 bases between the germline ends. The CDR3 loop spans 13 amino acids. The CDR3 here is CASSLQVTAEAFF. The CDR3 DNA is TGTGCCAGCAGCTTGCAGGTAACCGCTGAAGCTTTCTTT.

V and J are TRBV5-5 and TRBJ2-5, with TRBD1 matching 7 bases. Germline assignment: CDR1 SGHKS and CDR2 YYEKEE (reference sequence). The CDR3 length is 12 residues. V trimming: 7 bases; J trimming: 1 base; junction bases outside the gene matches: 1. The CDR3 DNA sequence: TGTGCCAGCGGGACAGCCCAAGAGACCCAGTACTTC. This sequence encodes CASGTAQETQYF.

This clone occurred a few times. The chain employs TRBV4-3 and TRBJ1-2, with TRBD1 matching over 7 bases. Germline V CDR1 and CDR2: LGHNA, YSLEER. Germline trimming cut 3 bases from V and 7 bases from J; bases unmatched to any gene: 11. This CDR3 is 15 amino acids long. CDR3 sequence reads: CASSQSPDDRAGYTF. The CDR3 DNA reads TGCGCCAGCAGCCAGAGCCCGGACGACAGGGCTGGCTACACCTTC.

The J gene is TRBJ2-7, the V gene TRBV19; D possibly uses TRBD1 or TRBD2 (5 bases each). CDR1 is LNHDA, CDR2 SQIVND, per germline (reference sequence). V lost 5 bases to trimming and J lost 2 bases, with 16 bases between them. The CDR3 runs to 15 residues. The CDR3 DNA follows: TGTGCCAGTAGTCTAAGGGCCCCGGGGCCCTACGAGCAGTACTTC. Translated: CASSLRAPGPYEQYF.

This clone was found a few times. The chain joins TRBV11-2 to TRBJ1-2; perhaps TRBD1 as D (5 bases). CDR1 is SGHAT, CDR2 FQNNGV, per germline. V lost 1 base and J 0 bases, leaving 15 bases between the germline ends. The CDR3 totals 17 residues. The CDR3 loop is CASSLGGGWRANYGYTF. The CDR3 region has the DNA TGTGCCAGCAGCTTAGGCGGGGGTTGGCGTGCTAACTATGGCTACACCTTC.

This clone has only a few counts. V is TRBV7-3 and J is TRBJ2-3; 8 bases are a match to TRBD1. The V segment lost 3 bases and the J segment 5 bases; nucleotides outside the gene matches: 7. Per germline, CDR1 SGHTA and CDR2 FQGTGA. The CDR3 has 15 residues. Here the CDR3 reads CASSLVDRAQDTQYF. The CDR3 DNA follows: TGTGCCAGCAGCTTGGTGGACAGGGCTCAAGATACGCAGTATTTT.

In its sample, this clone was seen a few times. This rearrangement joins TRBV5-6 to TRBJ1-1, with 7 bases that match TRBD1. The germline gives CDR1 SGHDT, CDR2 YYEEEE. The CDR3 consists of 15 residues. Trimming cost V 4 bases and J 8 bases; bases outside gene matches: 14. The CDR3 sequence: CASSPAGAGGSEAFF. The DNA for the CDR3 is TGTGCCAGCAGCCCGGCGGGTGCAGGGGGATCGGAAGCTTTCTTT.

The chain combines TRBV23-1 with TRBJ1-1; no definite D call. TRBV23-1 is noted as an ORF with a role that remains uncertain. V was shortened by 4 bases and J by 2 bases, with 11 bases between the two germline ends. The CDR3 has 14 amino acids. The CDR3 protein is CASSPPHANTEAFF. The CDR3 bases are TGCGCCAGCAGTCCCCCGCACGCCAACACTGAAGCTTTCTTT.

The J gene is TRBJ2-7, the V gene TRBV2; D might be TRBD1 (6 bases). The V end was cut by 6 bases, the J end by 3 bases, with 18 bases between. Germline lookup yields CDR1 SNHLY and CDR2 FYNNEI. The CDR3 is 15 amino acids. CDR3 nucleotide sequence: TGTGCCAGCAGGAAAGGGGGAGTTCGGTACTACGAGCAGTACTTC. The encoded protein is CASRKGGVRYYEQYF.

This clone was seen a few times. The sample has other DNA sequences that encode this CDR3 too. This chain uses TRBV6-5 with TRBJ1-2, with 7 nucleotides matching TRBD1. Germline values: CDR1 MNHEY, CDR2 SVGAGI. This CDR3 has 15 amino acids. V dropped 6 bases and J dropped 8; count of bases not matched to a gene: 15. CDR3 residues: CASRELYRGRGGYTF. The DNA of the CDR3 is TGTGCCAGCAGGGAACTATACAGGGGAAGAGGGGGCTACACCTTC.